The T cell receptor beta chain described here comes from a study of STAT3 mutations in large granular lymphocyte leukemia. For the study at large: Roughly half the longitudinally sequenced T-LGLL patients had canonical STAT3 mutations. Findings of the study overall: Differing intervals and regimens complicate linking therapy response to clone burden. In T-cell large granular lymphocyte leukemia, about half of patients showed multiple immunodominant subclonotypes. In several patients, dominant TCR clone burden exceeded STAT3 mutant burden.

This clone occurred once. What it recognizes is unknown. The germline V gene encodes CDR1 SNHLY and CDR2 FYNNEI. The ends were cut back, 4 bases at V and 4 bases at J, with 10 bases in the middle. The CDR3 contains 13 residues. TCRbeta libraries averaged around 37,000 productive templates per sample. Here immunoSEQ multiplex PCR was the method, and the copy in TCRdb shows in-frame clones only, minus some. This repertoire shows about 3,800 clones, roughly 43% found once; its top ten account for about 85%. The chain links TRBV2 to TRBJ1-1; D is undetermined. Sequencing used peripheral blood mononuclear cells. The TCR originated in a man in his 60s with T-cell large granular lymphocyte leukemia. Some clones in this sample may be carry-over from other donors' samples. The CDR3 DNA reads as TGTGCCAGCAGTGGAGGCAGAGCCACTGAAGCTTTCTTT. This codes for CASSGGRATEAFF.